These 2 T cell receptor beta chains originate from one sample sequenced in a study of shared clonotypes between healthy human individuals. The protocol was immunoSEQ multiplex PCR, while the TCRdb copy is restricted to in-frame clones and leaves out a portion. The sample contains about 2.2 million clones, 85% to 95% of which appear only once. CD45RO-negative, CCR7-selected cells formed the naive CD8 fraction, which excluded terminally differentiated effector memory CD45RA+ cells. Sequences were obtained from naive CD8+ T cells from PBMCs. All receptors derive from a man between 18 and 29 years old in good health. Some clones in this sample may be carry-over from other donors' samples.

The chain couples TRBV19 to TRBJ2-1; TRBD2 is a possible D gene (6 bases). V gave up 0 bases and J gave up 2 bases, with 11 bases separating them. Germline V gives CDR1 LNHDA, CDR2 SQIVND (reference sequence). This CDR3 has 16 residues. The CDR3 here is CASSIDSGSAYNEQFF. The CDR3 nucleotides are TGTGCCAGTAGTATAGACTCCGGGAGCGCCTACAATGAGCAGTTCTTC.

J is TRBJ2-7 and V is TRBV4-1; TRBD1 matches at 8 bases. With V trimmed by 1 base and J by 5 bases, 4 bases remained unmatched. This CDR3 is 14 amino acids long. Per germline, CDR1 MGHRA and CDR2 YSYEKL. The CDR3 DNA reads TGCGCCAGCAGCCAAGCCCCAGGGGGCAACGAGCAGTACTTC. It is translated as CASSQAPGGNEQYF.